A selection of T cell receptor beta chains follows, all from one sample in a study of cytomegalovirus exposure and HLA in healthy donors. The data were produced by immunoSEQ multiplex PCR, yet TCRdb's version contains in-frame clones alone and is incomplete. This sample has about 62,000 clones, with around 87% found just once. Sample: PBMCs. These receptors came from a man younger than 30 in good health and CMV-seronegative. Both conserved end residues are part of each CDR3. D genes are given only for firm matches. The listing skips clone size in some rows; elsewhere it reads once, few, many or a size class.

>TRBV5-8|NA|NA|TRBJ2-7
CASSTYEQYF
TGTGCCAGCAGTACCTACGAGCAGTACTTC
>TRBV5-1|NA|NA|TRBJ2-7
CASSLGEAVPYEQYF
TGCGCCAGCAGCTTGGGGGAGGCAGTACCCTACGAGCAGTACTTC
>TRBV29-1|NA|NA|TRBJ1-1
CSVSRSRNTEAFF
TGCAGCGTTTCTAGGAGTAGGAACACTGAAGCTTTCTTT
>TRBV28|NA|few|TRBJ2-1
CASSLDGYNEQFF
TGTGCCAGCAGTTTAGACGGGTACAATGAGCAGTTCTTC
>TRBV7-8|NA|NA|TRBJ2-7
CASSPLTGLSYEQYF
TGTGCCAGCAGCCCCCTTACAGGGCTCTCCTACGAGCAGTACTTC
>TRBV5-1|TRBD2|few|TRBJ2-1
CASSLEGGGANEQFF
TGCGCCAGCAGCTTGGAAGGCGGGGGGGCCAATGAGCAGTTCTTC
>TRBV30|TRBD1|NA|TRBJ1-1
CAWTKDRAEAFF
TGTGCCTGGACGAAGGACAGGGCTGAAGCTTTCTTT
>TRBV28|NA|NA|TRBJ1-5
CASSKTGSGRPQHF
TGTGCCAGCAGTAAAACAGGGAGCGGTAGGCCCCAGCATTTT
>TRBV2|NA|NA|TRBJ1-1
CATRRERNTEAFF
TGTGCCACCCGACGGGAGAGGAACACTGAAGCTTTCTTT
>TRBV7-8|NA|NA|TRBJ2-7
CASSLKFEQYF
TGTGCCAGCAGCCTAAAGTTCGAGCAGTACTTC
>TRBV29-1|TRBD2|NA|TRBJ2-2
CSVKTSGATNTGELFF
TGCAGCGTCAAGACTAGCGGGGCAACGAACACCGGGGAGCTGTTTTTT
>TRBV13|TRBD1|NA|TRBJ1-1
CASSPTGRTEAFF
TGTGCCAGCAGCCCGACAGGGAGAACTGAAGCTTTCTTT
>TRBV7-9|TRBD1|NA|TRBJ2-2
CASSLTGQENTGELFF
TGTGCCAGCAGCCTCACCGGACAGGAGAACACCGGGGAGCTGTTTTTT
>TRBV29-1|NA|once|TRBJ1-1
CSGTGFEAFF
TGCAGCGGGACGGGGTTTGAAGCTTTCTTT
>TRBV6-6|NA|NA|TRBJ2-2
CASSLSRLSTGELFF
TGTGCCAGCAGTCTTTCTAGACTTTCCACCGGGGAGCTGTTTTTT
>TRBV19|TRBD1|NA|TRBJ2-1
CASRPGQGYNEQFF
TGTGCCAGTAGACCGGGACAGGGGTACAATGAGCAGTTCTTC
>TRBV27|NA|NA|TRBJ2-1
CASKEANNEQFF
TGTGCCAGCAAGGAAGCGAACAATGAGCAGTTCTTC
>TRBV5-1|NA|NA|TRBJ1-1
CASSLESGAGPPEAFF
TGCGCCAGCAGCTTGGAGTCTGGCGCGGGACCGCCTGAAGCTTTCTTT
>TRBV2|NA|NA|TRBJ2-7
CASSDGTTYEQYF
TGTGCCAGCAGTGATGGGACAACCTACGAGCAGTACTTC
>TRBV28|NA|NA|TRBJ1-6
CASILGAAPGSPLHF
TGTGCCAGCATCTTGGGGGCAGCCCCAGGTTCACCCCTCCACTTT
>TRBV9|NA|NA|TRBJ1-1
CASTTGSYLNTEAFF
TGTGCCAGCACGACAGGCTCCTACTTGAACACTGAAGCTTTCTTT
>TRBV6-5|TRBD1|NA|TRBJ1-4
CASSYSGTGDEKLFF
TGTGCCAGCAGTTACTCCGGGACAGGGGATGAAAAACTGTTTTTT
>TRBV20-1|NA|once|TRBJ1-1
CSAMEEVAFF
TGCAGTGCAATGGAGGAAGTGGCTTTCTTT
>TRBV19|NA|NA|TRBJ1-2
CASTTGSAGYGYTF
TGTGCCAGTACTACAGGGTCCGCAGGCTATGGCTACACCTTC
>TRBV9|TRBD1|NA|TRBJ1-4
CASSPTGNPEKLFF
TGTGCCAGCAGCCCGACAGGGAACCCCGAAAAACTGTTTTTT
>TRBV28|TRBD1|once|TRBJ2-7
CASSLSQGQGPYEQYF
TGTGCCAGCAGTTTATCTCAGGGACAGGGGCCCTACGAGCAGTACTTC
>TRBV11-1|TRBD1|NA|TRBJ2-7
CASTSPQGPEQYF
TGTGCCAGCACCTCGCCACAGGGGCCCGAGCAGTACTTC
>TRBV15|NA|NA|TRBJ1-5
CATSSRGVNQPQHF
TGTGCCACCAGCAGCAGGGGAGTCAATCAGCCCCAGCATTTT
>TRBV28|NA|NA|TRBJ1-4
CASIPGRGEKLFF
TGTGCCAGCATCCCAGGGAGGGGTGAAAAACTGTTTTTT
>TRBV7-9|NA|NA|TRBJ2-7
CASSPIFQGGNEQYF
TGTGCCAGCAGCCCCATATTTCAGGGCGGGAACGAGCAGTACTTC
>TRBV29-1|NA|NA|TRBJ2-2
CSVERNTGELFF
TGCAGCGTTGAGCGGAACACCGGGGAGCTGTTTTTT
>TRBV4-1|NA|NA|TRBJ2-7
CASSQDQGAPYEQYF
TGCGCCAGCAGCCAAGATCAGGGCGCCCCGTACGAGCAGTACTTC
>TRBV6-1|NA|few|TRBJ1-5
CASIIGGIEQPQHF
TGTGCCAGCATCATCGGGGGAATAGAACAGCCCCAGCATTTT
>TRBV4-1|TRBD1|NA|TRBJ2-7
CASSQDWDRDYEQYF
TGCGCCAGCAGCCAAGATTGGGACAGGGACTACGAGCAGTACTTC
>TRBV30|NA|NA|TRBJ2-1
CAWKGIGQNEQFF
TGTGCCTGGAAGGGGATAGGGCAGAATGAGCAGTTCTTC
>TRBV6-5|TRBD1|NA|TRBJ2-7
CASSLGQDTYEQYF
TGTGCCAGCAGTTTGGGACAGGATACCTACGAGCAGTACTTC
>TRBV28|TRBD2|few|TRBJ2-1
CASTYSGRYNEQFF
TGTGCCAGCACATATAGCGGGAGATACAATGAGCAGTTCTTC
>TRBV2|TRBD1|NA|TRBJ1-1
CASRPGGLLGAFF
TGTGCCAGCAGGCCAGGGGGATTGCTTGGAGCTTTCTTT
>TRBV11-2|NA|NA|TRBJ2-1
CASSPGREQFF
TGTGCCAGCAGCCCTGGGCGTGAGCAGTTCTTC
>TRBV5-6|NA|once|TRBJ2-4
CASSLTGLAKNIQYF
TGTGCCAGCAGCTTGACAGGTCTAGCCAAAAACATTCAGTACTTC
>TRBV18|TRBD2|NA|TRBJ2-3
CASSPPSGGTDTQYF
TGTGCCAGCTCACCGCCTAGCGGGGGCACAGATACGCAGTATTTT
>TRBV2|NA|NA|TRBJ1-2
CASSSQQGNYGYTF
TGTGCCAGCAGTTCCCAGCAGGGCAACTATGGCTACACCTTC
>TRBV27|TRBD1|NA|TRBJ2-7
CSAGTGAYEQYF
TGTTCCGCCGGGACAGGGGCTTACGAGCAGTACTTC
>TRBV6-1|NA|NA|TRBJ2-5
CASSATVNRPTQYF
TGTGCCAGCAGCGCCACAGTGAACCGTCCGACCCAGTACTTC
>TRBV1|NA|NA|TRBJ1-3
CTSSTQVLSGNTIYF
TGCACCAGCAGCACCCAGGTCCTCTCTGGAAACACCATATATTTT
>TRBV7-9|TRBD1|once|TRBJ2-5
CASSLRQGETQYF
TGTGCCAGCAGCCTAAGACAGGGAGAGACCCAGTACTTC
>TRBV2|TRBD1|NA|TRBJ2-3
CATKGQGADTQYF
TGTGCCACCAAGGGACAGGGGGCAGATACGCAGTATTTT
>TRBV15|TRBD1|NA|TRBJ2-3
CATSFSRGDTQYF
TGTGCCACCAGTTTTTCCAGGGGGGATACGCAGTATTTT
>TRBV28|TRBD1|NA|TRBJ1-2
CASSPLQGFYGYTF
TGTGCCAGCAGCCCCTTACAGGGGTTTTACGGCTACACCTTC
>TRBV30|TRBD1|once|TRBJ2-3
CAWSPGQGKTDTQYF
TGTGCCTGGAGCCCCGGACAGGGCAAGACAGATACGCAGTATTTT
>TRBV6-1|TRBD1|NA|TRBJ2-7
CASSGQGSYEQYF
TGTGCCAGCAGTGGACAGGGCTCCTACGAGCAGTACTTC
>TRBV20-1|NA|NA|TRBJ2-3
CSARSTDTQYF
TGCAGTGCTAGATCTACAGATACGCAGTATTTT
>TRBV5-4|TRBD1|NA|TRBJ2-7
CASSLSQGAPQYF
TGTGCCAGCAGCTTGAGTCAGGGGGCTCCGCAGTACTTC
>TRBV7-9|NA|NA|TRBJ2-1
CASSAEPLREEQFF
TGTGCCAGCAGCGCCGAGCCTCTCCGGGAGGAGCAGTTCTTC
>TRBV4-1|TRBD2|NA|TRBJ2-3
CASSQGLAGVGYF
TGCGCCAGCAGCCAAGGACTAGCGGGGGTAGGGTATTTT